Listed below are T cell receptor beta chains from one sample, sequenced in a study of shared clonotypes between healthy human individuals. Sequencing used immunoSEQ multiplex PCR; TCRdb keeps in-frame clones, though not all of them. Of about 1.5 million clones listed, roughly 98% are singletons. Sequenced: naive CD4+ T cells sorted from blood. These receptors all come from a man aged 25 to 40 in good health. The CDR3 runs from the conserved cysteine through the conserved F or W. The D gene is left open where the match is weak. Clone size is stated in some rows and not others, as once, few, many or a class when expanded.

CDR3 protein,CDR3 DNA,CDR3 length,clone size,D gene,J gene,V gene
CASSTIRQGRRQPQHF,TGTGCCAGTAGTACGATCCGACAGGGGCGACGTCAGCCCCAGCATTTT,16,.,TRBD1,TRBJ1-5,TRBV19
CASSRPGSSGANVLTF,TGTGCCAGCAGTCGGCCAGGTAGCTCTGGGGCCAACGTCCTGACTTTC,16,.,.,TRBJ2-6,TRBV27
CASSQSILTGSGYTF,TGCGCCAGCAGCCAATCGATATTGACAGGGAGTGGCTACACCTTC,15,.,TRBD1,TRBJ1-2,TRBV5-1
CASSLTGATYEQYF,TGTGCCAGCAGTTTGACAGGGGCGACCTACGAGCAGTACTTC,14,.,TRBD1,TRBJ2-7,TRBV5-5
CASRGEWAGSEQYF,TGTGCCAGCAGGGGGGAATGGGCCGGGTCCGAGCAGTACTTC,14,.,.,TRBJ2-7,TRBV6-6
CATGQGFTDTQYF,TGTGCCACTGGACAGGGGTTCACAGATACGCAGTATTTT,13,.,TRBD1,TRBJ2-3,TRBV19
CASSLRQVQRIATNEKLFF,TGTGCCAGCAGCTTAAGACAGGTCCAACGCATCGCAACTAATGAAAAACTGTTTTTT,19,.,.,TRBJ1-4,TRBV7-9
CASSLAGDRRGTQYF,TGCGCCAGCAGCTTGGCCGGGGACCGGCGGGGGACCCAGTACTTC,15,.,.,TRBJ2-5,TRBV5-1
CASSEYLRTGITDTQYF,TGTGCCAGCAGTGAATATCTGAGGACAGGGATCACAGATACGCAGTATTTT,17,.,TRBD1,TRBJ2-3,TRBV6-1
CASSLVVTDGYTF,TGTGCCAGCAGCTTAGTGGTGACGGATGGCTACACCTTC,13,.,.,TRBJ1-2,TRBV7-6
CASRSTGSHAYEQYF,TGTGCCAGCAGGTCGACAGGGTCACACGCCTACGAGCAGTACTTC,15,.,TRBD1,TRBJ2-7,TRBV6-5
CASSKQGQQPQHF,TGTGCCAGCAGCAAACAAGGGCAGCAGCCCCAGCATTTT,13,.,.,TRBJ1-5,TRBV6-6
CASSFSATQYF,TGTGCCAGCAGCTTTTCGGCGACCCAGTACTTC,11,.,.,TRBJ2-5,TRBV11-2
CASSYVGQGSYEQYF,TGTGCCAGCAGTTACGTGGGACAGGGGTCCTACGAGCAGTACTTC,15,.,TRBD1,TRBJ2-7,TRBV27
CASSRLQSGRASTYEQYF,TGCGCCAGCAGCCGACTACAAAGCGGGAGGGCCTCGACCTACGAGCAGTACTTC,18,.,TRBD2,TRBJ2-7,TRBV4-1
CASSQDPAFLSEQFF,TGTGCCAGCAGCCAAGATCCGGCGTTTCTGAGTGAGCAGTTCTTC,15,.,.,TRBJ2-1,TRBV14
CASSLFRASSYNEQFF,TGCGCCAGCAGCTTGTTCAGGGCAAGCTCCTACAATGAGCAGTTCTTC,16,.,.,TRBJ2-1,TRBV5-1
CASSVGQGGPGYTF,TGTGCCAGCAGCGTAGGACAGGGTGGGCCTGGCTACACCTTC,14,.,TRBD1,TRBJ1-2,TRBV9
CASIGTGGIGDAYEQYF,TGTGCCAGCATCGGGACAGGGGGCATCGGCGATGCCTACGAGCAGTACTTC,17,.,TRBD1,TRBJ2-7,TRBV2
CASSMGLAGRTANTGELFF,TGTGCCAGTAGTATGGGACTAGCGGGTCGAACGGCGAACACCGGGGAGCTGTTTTTT,19,.,TRBD2,TRBJ2-2,TRBV19
CASSYSRTHEQFF,TGTGCCAGCAGTTACTCGCGGACACATGAGCAGTTCTTC,13,.,.,TRBJ2-1,TRBV6-5
CASSLGFSGTYEQYF,TGTGCCAGCAGCTTAGGGTTTAGCGGCACCTACGAGCAGTACTTC,15,.,.,TRBJ2-7,TRBV7-2
CASRTELDTIYF,TGTGCCAGCAGGACAGAATTGGACACCATATATTTT,12,.,.,TRBJ1-3,TRBV2
CASSLEGGNEQFF,TGTGCCAGCAGCTTAGAGGGGGGCAATGAGCAGTTCTTC,13,.,.,TRBJ2-1,TRBV7-9
CASSPKGTNSNQPQHF,TGTGCCAGCAGTCCAAAGGGGACTAATAGCAATCAGCCCCAGCATTTT,16,.,.,TRBJ1-5,TRBV28
CASSPGLAGVVQETQYF,TGCGCCAGCAGCCCGGGACTAGCGGGAGTCGTCCAAGAGACCCAGTACTTC,17,.,TRBD2,TRBJ2-5,TRBV5-1
CASSETSGTVGEQYF,TGTGCCAGCAGTGAAACGTCAGGGACAGTGGGCGAGCAGTACTTC,15,.,TRBD1,TRBJ2-7,TRBV6-1
CASSLNRGTGELFF,TGTGCCAGCAGCTTGAACAGGGGGACTGGGGAGCTGTTTTTT,14,.,TRBD1,TRBJ2-2,TRBV7-8
CASSLAGGTNEKLFF,TGTGCCAGCAGCTTAGCCGGGGGCACTAATGAAAAACTGTTTTTT,15,.,.,TRBJ1-4,TRBV7-6
CSAGTGSNTIYF,TGCAGCGCCGGGACAGGGTCTAACACCATATATTTT,12,.,TRBD1,TRBJ1-3,TRBV29-1
CSARDSNEQYF,TGCAGTGCTAGAGATTCGAACGAGCAGTACTTC,11,.,.,TRBJ2-7,TRBV20-1
CASSSLLGLAGGYNEQFF,TGTGCCAGCAGCTCTCTACTAGGACTAGCGGGAGGGTACAATGAGCAGTTCTTC,18,.,TRBD2,TRBJ2-1,TRBV14
CVRSTTPGTEYQETQYF,TGTGTCAGAAGCACGACCCCCGGGACAGAGTACCAAGAGACCCAGTACTTC,17,.,.,TRBJ2-5,TRBV7-5
CASSQETGMNTEAFF,TGTGCCAGCAGCCAAGAGACAGGGATGAACACTGAAGCTTTCTTT,15,.,TRBD1,TRBJ1-1,TRBV4-2
CASSFYGEGEQYF,TGCGCCAGCAGCTTTTATGGGGAAGGGGAGCAGTACTTC,13,once,.,TRBJ2-7,TRBV5-1